The sequence of this TCR beta chain was determined in a study of T cell clones after liver transplantation. General study findings and limits: Conclusions were preliminary, with small, heterogeneous patient groups.

As regards this clone: Its specificity is not known.

Profiling relied on immunoSEQ multiplex PCR, and the TCRdb table lists in-frame clones only, not all of them. The data contain about 75,000 clones, around four fifths of them seen just once; the ten biggest clones take up around 2%. This specimen was CD4+ T cells from blood, taken about 50 months after liver transplant. The receptor was isolated from a human patient who received a liver transplant. Some T cells may have come from the graft donor.

The CDR3 loop is CASSPTGPNEKLFF. In DNA form, the CDR3 reads TGTGCCAGTAGTCCGACAGGGCCTAATGAAAAACTGTTTTTT. This sequence joins TRBV19 and TRBJ1-4; 7 bases are a match to TRBD1. The CDR3 totals 14 residues. The ends lost 5 bases at V and 3 bases at J; junction bases unmatched: 3. Germline V CDR1 and CDR2: LNHDA, SQIVND (reference sequence).